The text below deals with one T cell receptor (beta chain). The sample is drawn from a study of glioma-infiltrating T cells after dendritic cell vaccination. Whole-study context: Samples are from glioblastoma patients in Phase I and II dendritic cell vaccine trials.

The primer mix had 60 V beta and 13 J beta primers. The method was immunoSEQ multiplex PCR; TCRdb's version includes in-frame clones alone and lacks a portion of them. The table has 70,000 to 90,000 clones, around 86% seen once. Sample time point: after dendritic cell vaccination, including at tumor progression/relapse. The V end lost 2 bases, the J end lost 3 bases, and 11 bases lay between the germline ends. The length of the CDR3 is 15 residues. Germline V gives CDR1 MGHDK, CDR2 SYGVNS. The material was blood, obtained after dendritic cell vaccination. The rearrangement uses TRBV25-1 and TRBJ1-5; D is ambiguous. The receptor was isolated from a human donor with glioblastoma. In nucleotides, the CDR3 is TGTGCCAGCAGTGAAGCAGCGGGTTACAATCAGCCCCAGCATTTT. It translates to CASSEAAGYNQPQHF.